The source of this TCR beta chain is a study of shared clonotypes between healthy human individuals. The CDR3 is made up of 15 amino acids. V gave up 0 bases and J gave up 0 bases, with 6 bases separating them. Germline CDR1 WNHNN, CDR2 SYGVQD (reference sequence). Data came from immunoSEQ multiplex PCR; TCRdb stores just in-frame clones and leaves some out. The sample has roughly 2.6 million clones, roughly 92% seen once; the top ten hold around 0.14%. Whole-study results and caveats: Sequencing depth was expected to affect clonotype sharing among donors. Blood was the sole source, and tissue repertoires probably differ.

Details on this clone: Antigen unknown.

The clonotype originates from a young man in good health. Material for sequencing was naive CD4+ T cells sorted from blood. Subset indicated: CD45RA+ positively selected. The V and J genes are TRBV10-1 and TRBJ1-3; D gene ambiguous. CDR3 protein: CASSESRSSGNTIYF. CDR3 bases: TGCGCCAGCAGTGAGTCACGGAGCTCTGGAAACACCATATATTTT.